This T cell receptor beta chain was found in a study of shared clonotypes between healthy human individuals. Whole-study findings and limits: Rarefaction demonstrated incomplete sorted-subset sequencing despite large depth.

The CDR3 is 14 amino acids. CDR1 is MNHNY and CDR2 is SVGAGI in the germline V gene (reference sequence). The J segment lost 9 bases and the V segment lost 8 bases, leaving 7 bases of the junction unmatched. Turning to this clone: Its antigen is unidentified.

Authors' methods: Sequence data from immunoSEQ were junction-only and lacked quality scores; consequently, filtering differed. Clones were sequenced by immunoSEQ multiplex PCR, and TCRdb holds only the in-frame ones, with some missing. V, J and clone size were drawn from that table, and D and trimming were deduced from the DNA. The data show some 2,000,000 clones, approximately 94% seen once. This clonotype originated in a man between 18 and 29 years old in good health. V is TRBV6-6 and J is TRBJ2-4; 13 positions match TRBD2. The sample taken for sequencing was naive CD4+ T cells sorted from blood. Subset reported: CD45RA+ positively selected. CDR3 coding DNA: TGTGCCAGCGGACTAGCGGGAGAATACAGCATTCAGTACTTC. This translates into CASGLAGEYSIQYF.